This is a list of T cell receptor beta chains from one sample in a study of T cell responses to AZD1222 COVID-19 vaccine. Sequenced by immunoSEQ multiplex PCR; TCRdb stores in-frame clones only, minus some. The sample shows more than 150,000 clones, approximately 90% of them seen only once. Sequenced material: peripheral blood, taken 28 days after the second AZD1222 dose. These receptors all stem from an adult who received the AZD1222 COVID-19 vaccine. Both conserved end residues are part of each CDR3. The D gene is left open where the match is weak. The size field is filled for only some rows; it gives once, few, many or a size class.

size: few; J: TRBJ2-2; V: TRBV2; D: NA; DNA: TGTGCCAGCAGTGGGACCGCAATGAACACCGGGGAGCTGTTTTTT; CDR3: CASSGTAMNTGELFF
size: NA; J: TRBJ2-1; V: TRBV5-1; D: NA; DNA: TGCGCCAGCAGCTTGTTCGAGATAAATGAGCAGTTCTTC; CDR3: CASSLFEINEQFF
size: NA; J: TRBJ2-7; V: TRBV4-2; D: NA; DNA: TGTGCCAGCAGCCAAGAAGGGACTTCCGTCTACGAGCAGTACTTC; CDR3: CASSQEGTSVYEQYF
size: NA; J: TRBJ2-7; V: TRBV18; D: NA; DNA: TGTGCCAGCTCACCGGTTGGGATTAATTCCTACGAGCAGTACTTC; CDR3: CASSPVGINSYEQYF
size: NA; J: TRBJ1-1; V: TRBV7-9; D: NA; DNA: TGTGCCAGCAGCCCGGAGGGGCACACTGAAGCTTTCTTT; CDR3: CASSPEGHTEAFF
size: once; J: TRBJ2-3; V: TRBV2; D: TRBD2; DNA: TGTGCCAGCAGCTTGCGGGAGGGGAGGAGGGATACGCAGTATTTT; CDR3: CASSLREGRRDTQYF
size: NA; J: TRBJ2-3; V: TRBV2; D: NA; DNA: TGTGCCAGCAGGAGGGACAGCACAGATACGCAGTATTTT; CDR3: CASRRDSTDTQYF
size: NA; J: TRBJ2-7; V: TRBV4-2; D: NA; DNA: TGTGCCAGCAGCCAAGCAATGGACCTTACCTACGAGCAGTACTTC; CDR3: CASSQAMDLTYEQYF
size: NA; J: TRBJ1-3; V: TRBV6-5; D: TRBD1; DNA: TGTGCCAGCAGACAGGGGAGTGGAAACACCATATATTTT; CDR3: CASRQGSGNTIYF
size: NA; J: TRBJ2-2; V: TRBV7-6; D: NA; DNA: TGTGCCAGCAGCTCCGGAAGCTCCGGGGAGCTGTTTTTT; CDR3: CASSSGSSGELFF
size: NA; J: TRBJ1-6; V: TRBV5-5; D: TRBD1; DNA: TGTGCCAGCAGCTTGGTTGGGACAGGGGCGGTTAATTCACCCCTCCACTTT; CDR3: CASSLVGTGAVNSPLHF
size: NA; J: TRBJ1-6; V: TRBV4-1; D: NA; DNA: TGCGCCAGCAGCCGTGGGGAAAGCTCCTATAATTCACCCCTCCACTTT; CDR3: CASSRGESSYNSPLHF
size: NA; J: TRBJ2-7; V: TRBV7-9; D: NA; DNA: TGTGCCAGCAGCACGACAAGTTACCCTAGAGAGCAGTACTTC; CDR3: CASSTTSYPREQYF
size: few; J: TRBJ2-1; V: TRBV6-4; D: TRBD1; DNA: TGTGCCAGCAGTGACTCCCGACAGGGTTTGAATGAGCAGTTCTTC; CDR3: CASSDSRQGLNEQFF
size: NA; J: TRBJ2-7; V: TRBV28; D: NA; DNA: TGTGCCGCGTCCCTCGGCTACGAGCAGTACTTC; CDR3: CAASLGYEQYF
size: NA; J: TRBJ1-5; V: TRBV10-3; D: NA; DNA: TGTGCCATAGCGAAGACGGGAGAACGGCAGCCCCAGCATTTT; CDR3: CAIAKTGERQPQHF
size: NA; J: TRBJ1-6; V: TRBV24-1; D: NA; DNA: TGTGCCACCAGTGGGCGTGGGGAGACGGCACCCCTCCACTTT; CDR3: CATSGRGETAPLHF
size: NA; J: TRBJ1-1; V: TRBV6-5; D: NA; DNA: TGTGCCAGCAGCAAGACTGAAGCTTTCTTT; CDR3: CASSKTEAFF
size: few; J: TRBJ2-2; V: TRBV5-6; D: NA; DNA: TGTGCCAGCAGCTTGGCCGCGGCAGGGACGTCGCGCGGGGAGCTGTTTTTT; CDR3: CASSLAAAGTSRGELFF
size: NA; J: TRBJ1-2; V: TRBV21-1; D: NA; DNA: TGTGCCAGCAGTGTACAGGGCGGCTTAAGTGGCTACACCTTC; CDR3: CASSVQGGLSGYTF
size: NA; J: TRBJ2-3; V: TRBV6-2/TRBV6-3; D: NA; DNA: TGTGCCAGCAGCGGACCCCACGGTACAGATACGCAGTATTTT; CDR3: CASSGPHGTDTQYF
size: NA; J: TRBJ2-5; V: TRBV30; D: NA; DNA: TGTGCCTGGAGGTGGGGAGGCGAGACCCAGTACTTC; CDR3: CAWRWGGETQYF
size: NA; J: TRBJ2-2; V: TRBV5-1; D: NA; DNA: TGCGCCAGCAGCTTGGTGGCAGTCGGTGGACCCGGGGAGCTGTTTTTT; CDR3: CASSLVAVGGPGELFF
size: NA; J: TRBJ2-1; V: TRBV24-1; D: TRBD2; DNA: TGTGCCACCGCCACGGGCGGGAGGCACAATGAGCAGTTCTTC; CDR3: CATATGGRHNEQFF
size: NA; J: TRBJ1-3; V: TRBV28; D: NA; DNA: TGTGCCACTAATAACAGGGGAAACACCATATATTTT; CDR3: CATNNRGNTIYF
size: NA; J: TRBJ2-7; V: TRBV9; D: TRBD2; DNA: TGTGCCAGCAGCGTAGCCTCGCGGGGGAGCTCCTACGAGCAGTACTTC; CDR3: CASSVASRGSSYEQYF
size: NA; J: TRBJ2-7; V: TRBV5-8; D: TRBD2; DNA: TGTGCCAGCAGACGTCTAGCGGAGCCTTACGAGCAGTACTTC; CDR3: CASRRLAEPYEQYF
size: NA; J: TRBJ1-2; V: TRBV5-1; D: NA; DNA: TGCGCCAGCAGCTTTAGGACAGCTAACTATGGCTACACCTTC; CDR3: CASSFRTANYGYTF
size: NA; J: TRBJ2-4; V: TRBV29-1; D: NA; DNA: TGCAGCGTGGGGTTAGCCAAAAACATTCAGTACTTC; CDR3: CSVGLAKNIQYF
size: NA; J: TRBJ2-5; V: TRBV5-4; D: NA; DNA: TGTGCCAGCAGCTGGGGGACTTCACAAGAGACCCAGTACTTC; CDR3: CASSWGTSQETQYF
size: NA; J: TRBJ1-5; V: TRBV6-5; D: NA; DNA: TGTGCCAGCAGTATAGATAGGGGGAATCGGCAGCCCCAGCATTTT; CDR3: CASSIDRGNRQPQHF
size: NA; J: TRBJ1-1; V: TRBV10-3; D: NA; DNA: TGTGCCATCAGTGACTTGGGCACTGAAGCTTTCTTT; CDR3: CAISDLGTEAFF
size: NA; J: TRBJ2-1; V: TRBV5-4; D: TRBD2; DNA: TGTGCCAGCAGCTCAACTAGCGGAGGGAAAGATGAGCAGTTCTTC; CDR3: CASSSTSGGKDEQFF